The TCR beta chain under discussion was sequenced for a study of blood T cells in healthy people across ages. This clonotype was found a few times. It was with a sample-barcoded 5' primer and a J-beta primer mix that a second PCR of roughly 7 to 12 cycles was run. TCRdb itself ran the 5' RACE reads through MiXCR, one entry per CDR3 protein. The profile shows 700,000 or so distinct CDR3 sequences, roughly two fifths of them singletons. The CDR3 covers 14 residues. V was shortened by 4 bases and J by 5 bases, with 15 bases between the two germline ends. CDR1 is MNHEY, CDR2 SVGEGT, per germline. The sample consisted of blood. This receptor was taken from a man of 80 years or more in good health. The chain uses TRBV6-2 or TRBV6-3 and TRBJ2-7, with D possibly called TRBD1 or TRBD2 (6 bases each). The CDR3 here is CASSWSRGVNEQYF. The CDR3, as DNA: TGTGCCAGCAGTTGGAGTAGGGGGGTCAACGAGCAGTACTTC.